The 22 T cell receptor beta chains listed next were all sequenced from one sample in a study of blood T cell repertoires in COVID-19. The data were produced by immunoSEQ multiplex PCR, yet TCRdb's version contains in-frame clones alone and is incomplete. The sample lists 140,000 to 150,000 clones, 80% seen once, with about 5% in the top ten. Sequenced input: peripheral blood. The source of these receptors is a woman between 45 and 65 years old with acute or convalescent COVID-19.

Concerning this clone itself: Because the CDR3's place on the DNA is in doubt, the DNA is left out and the CDR3 is given as listed by TCRdb. The chain joins TRBV21-1 to TRBJ2-6; the D call in the table, TRBD2, was not verified against the DNA. TRBV21-1 is recorded as a pseudogene. The CDR3 is 16 residues long, counting both termini. CDR3 protein: CASSLLWGAGANVLTF.

This chain uses TRBV11-3 with TRBJ1-3; possibly TRBD1 for D (5 bases). The germline V and J ends were trimmed by 5 bases and 2 bases, with 28 bases remaining between them. The CDR3 length is 20 residues. CDR1 and CDR2 (germline): SGHNT, YENEEA. The CDR3: CASSPPPDILPIGAGNTIYF. Here the CDR3 DNA reads TGTGCCAGCAGCCCCCCCCCGGACATCTTACCGATAGGGGCTGGAAACACCATATATTTT.

The chain employs TRBV2 and TRBJ1-5; TRBD1 might be the D (5 bases). The CDR3 spans 13 residues. Germline V CDR1 and CDR2: SNHLY, FYNNEI. Trimming shortened V by 6 bases and J by 2 bases, and 8 bases separated the two germline ends. CDR3 sequence reads: CASSRDRNQPQHF. The CDR3, as DNA: TGTGCCAGCAGCAGGGATCGCAATCAGCCCCAGCATTTT.

This chain uses TRBV9 with TRBJ1-5; TRBD1 might be the D (6 bases). The CDR3 totals 14 residues. From germline, CDR1 is SGDLS and CDR2 YYNGEE. Trimming took 2 bases from V and 6 from J, leaving 12 bases between them. CDR3 in DNA: TGTGCCAGCAGCGTTGAGGGGGAAACTCAGCCCCAGCATTTT. Translation: CASSVEGETQPQHF.

This clone was seen a few times. V and J are TRBV4-3 and TRBJ2-3, with TRBD1 as a possible D gene (6 bases). CDR1 is LGHNA and CDR2 is YSLEER in the germline V gene. This CDR3 contains 14 residues. V was clipped by 4 bases and J by 5 bases, with 13 bases between them. CDR3 DNA sequence: TGCGCCAGCAGCCCGACAGGTGGAAGAGATACGCAGTATTTT. Its translation: CASSPTGGRDTQYF.

This chain connects TRBV18 to TRBJ1-4; possibly TRBD1 for D (5 bases). This CDR3 comprises 14 residues. Per the germline V gene, CDR1 is KGHSH and CDR2 is LQKENI. V was clipped by 6 bases and J by 8 bases, with 16 bases between them. The CDR3 reads CASSRNDHREKLFF. CDR3 in DNA: TGTGCCAGCTCCCGGAACGACCACAGGGAAAAACTGTTTTTT.

The V gene is TRBV2, the J gene TRBJ1-1; D is ambiguous. The germline V gene has CDR1 SNHLY and CDR2 FYNNEI. The CDR3 contains 13 residues. Trimming left V 9 bases short and J 1 base short, with 12 bases between. The CDR3 reads CASIRRGNTEAFF. In DNA, the CDR3 is TGTGCCAGTATAAGGCGCGGGAACACTGAAGCTTTCTTT.

In this sample, this clone turned up once. The gene calls are TRBV3-1 (or the pseudogene TRBV3-2) and TRBJ1-3; 7 positions agree with TRBD1. J gave up 1 base and V 3 bases, and 6 bases lay outside the gene matches. The germline V gene encodes CDR1 LGHDT and CDR2 YNNKEL (reference sequence). There are 16 residues in the CDR3. The CDR3 protein is CASSHSGGTSGNTIYF. CDR3 nucleotide sequence: TGTGCCAGCAGCCACTCAGGGGGGACATCTGGAAACACCATATATTTT.

The chain employs TRBV19 and TRBJ2-2, with D possibly being TRBD2 (5 bases). Trimming took off 5 bases at V and 4 bases at J, with 14 bases between the two ends. CDR1 and CDR2 from the germline V gene are LNHDA and SQIVND (reference sequence). CDR3 length equals 15 residues. CDR3 DNA sequence: TGTGCCAGTAGTTCCCGAGGGCTTATCACCGGGGAGCTGTTTTTT. Residues: CASSSRGLITGELFF.

The chain recombines TRBV9 with TRBJ1-3; D may be TRBD1 (5 bases). From germline, CDR1 is SGDLS and CDR2 YYNGEE. Between the trimmed V and J ends, which lost 0 bases and 1 base, there was a span of 8 bases. The CDR3 is made up of 15 amino acids. The CDR3 DNA follows: TGTGCCAGCAGCGTAGGGCAGGGTTCTGGAAACACCATATATTTT. It is translated as CASSVGQGSGNTIYF. Variable domain in full (rest from reference TRBV9 and TRBJ1-3): DSGVTQTPKHLITATGQRVTLRCSPRSGDLSVYWYQQSLDQGLQFLIQYYNGEERAKGNILERFSAQQFPDLHSELNLSSLELGDSALYFCASSVGQGSGNTIYFGEGSWLTVV.

CDR3 bases: TGTGCCAGCCAGGATCGGCCTACCGGGACAGGGGGGAATCAGCCCCAGCATTTT. Amino acid sequence: CASQDRPTGTGGNQPQHF. This chain links TRBV28 with TRBJ1-5, with 11 bases aligning to TRBD1. The CDR3 totals 18 residues. From germline, CDR1 is MDHEN and CDR2 SYDVKM. With 8 bases clipped from V and 4 bases from J, the junction kept 16 bases outside the gene matches.

As regards this clone: Other DNA sequences in this sample translate to the same CDR3. The V gene is TRBV28, the J gene TRBJ1-2; TRBD1 matches at 9 bases. Germline V lookup: CDR1 MDHEN, CDR2 SYDVKM. The CDR3 has 13 amino acids. The V segment lost 5 bases and the J segment 5 bases; nucleotides outside the gene matches: 3. CDR3 sequence: CASSRTGAYGYTF. The CDR3 DNA is TGTGCCAGCAGTAGGACAGGGGCATATGGCTACACCTTC.

CDR3: CASSLALGTDTQYF. CDR3 DNA sequence: TGTGCCAGCAGCTTAGCTCTCGGCACAGATACGCAGTATTTT. The chain is built from TRBV7-6 and TRBJ2-3; D call uncertain. The V gene lost 0 bases and the J gene lost 1 base, with 5 bases spanning the gap. Germline V gene data show CDR1 as SGHVS and CDR2 as FNYEAQ. CDR3 size: 14 residues.

The chain has TRBV4-2 and TRBJ1-4; the D gene is possibly TRBD1 (5 bases). The CDR3 length is 14 residues. Trimming took off 1 base at V and 5 bases at J, with 8 bases between the two ends. Germline values: CDR1 LGHNA, CDR2 YNFKEQ. In DNA, the CDR3 is TGTGCCAGCAGCCAAGGCGGGGGGAATGAAAAACTGTTTTTT. Protein sequence: CASSQGGGNEKLFF.

The chain recombines TRBV5-1 with TRBJ1-3; D gene uncertain. Trimming cost V 4 bases and J 0 bases, with 17 bases left between them. Germline values: CDR1 SGHRS, CDR2 YFSETQ. This CDR3 is 17 amino acids long. CDR3 region: CASSRDILPSSGNTIYF. CDR3 in DNA: TGCGCCAGCAGCCGTGACATTCTCCCGTCCTCTGGAAACACCATATATTTT.

CDR3 nucleotides: TGTGCCAGCAGCTCCAATCGGCCGGGAGAGCAGTACTTC. Amino acid sequence: CASSSNRPGEQYF. The V and J genes are TRBV5-6 and TRBJ2-7, with D possibly being TRBD2 (5 bases). Trimming shortened V by 3 bases and J by 7 bases, and 14 bases separated the two germline ends. Germline V gene data show CDR1 as SGHDT and CDR2 as YYEEEE. The CDR3 runs 13 residues.

In this sample, this clone turned up many times. The chain carries TRBV11-3 and TRBJ1-1; D gene ambiguous. The CDR3 runs to 12 residues. Between the trimmed V and J ends, which lost 1 base and 3 bases, there was a span of 3 bases. Germline-derived CDR1 and CDR2 are SGHNT and YENEEA. The CDR3 spells CASSLGDTEAFF. CDR3 DNA sequence: TGTGCCAGCAGCTTAGGAGACACTGAAGCTTTCTTT.

This chain links TRBV7-2 with TRBJ1-2, with TRBD1 matching 8 bases. The CDR3 sequence is 13 residues long. Germline CDR1 is SGHTA and CDR2 is FQGNSA. The J segment lost 6 bases and the V segment lost 6 bases, leaving 6 bases of the junction unmatched. CDR3: CASRPGGVNGYTF. CDR3 nucleotides: TGTGCCAGCAGGCCAGGGGGCGTCAATGGCTACACCTTC.

The chain combines TRBV9 with TRBJ2-7, with 7 bases that match TRBD1. After removal of 3 bases from V and 4 bases from J, the junction contained 10 bases not matched to a gene. This CDR3 has 15 residues. Germline V gives CDR1 SGDLS, CDR2 YYNGEE. The CDR3 protein is CASSATGVKQYEQYF. The DNA for the CDR3 is TGTGCCAGCAGCGCAACAGGGGTGAAACAATACGAGCAGTACTTC.

The rearrangement joins TRBV27 to TRBJ2-5, with D perhaps TRBD1 (5 bases). The CDR3 covers 13 residues. Germline lookup yields CDR1 MNHEY and CDR2 SMNVEV (reference sequence). With 2 bases removed from V and 2 bases from J, the gap between germline ends came to 6 bases. The CDR3 DNA reads TGTGCCAGCAGTTTAAGGGGACAAGAGACCCAGTACTTC. It specifies CASSLRGQETQYF.

This chain uses TRBV5-1 with TRBJ1-4; a weak D match, TRBD1 (6 bases). The V gene's germline CDR1 is SGHRS and CDR2 YFSETQ. Trimming removed 2 bases from V and 6 bases from J, with 11 bases in between. The CDR3 is made up of 14 amino acids. CDR3 sequence: CASSFRAGDEKLFF. The CDR3 DNA is TGCGCCAGCAGCTTCCGGGCAGGGGATGAAAAACTGTTTTTT.

V gene TRBV19 combines with J gene TRBJ1-6; D gene unclear. The CDR3 is 15 amino acids. Per the germline V gene, CDR1 is LNHDA and CDR2 is SQIVND (reference sequence). V gave up 6 bases and J gave up 4 bases, with 13 bases separating them. The CDR3 loop is CASRPAYGYNSPLHF. DNA for the CDR3: TGTGCCAGTAGACCTGCTTACGGGTATAATTCACCCCTCCACTTT.